This is a list of T cell receptor beta chains from one sample in a study of T cell changes during pregnancy in multiple sclerosis. Clones were read by immunoSEQ multiplex PCR, and TCRdb kept only the in-frame ones, dropping some. The repertoire has under 65,000 clones, about nine tenths of them found once; the top ten carry roughly 1.4%. Sequences were derived from peripheral blood, sampled in the second trimester of pregnancy. The receptors shown here come from a female donor with multiple sclerosis, enrolled in a pregnancy study. The CDR3 runs from the conserved cysteine through the conserved F or W. Fields, in order: V gene, CDR3 protein.

TRBV6-5	CASSRGDRAGWGYTF
TRBV9	CASSVDGRGYTEAFF
TRBV4-1	CASRPQGVTNEKLFF
TRBV7-3	CASSTGRSGADTQYF
TRBV10-3	CAISKGTSGTGYEQYF
TRBV9	CASSQFYGYTF
TRBV5-6	CASSPDRISYEQYF
TRBV7-9	CASSLYSEAFF
TRBV1	CTSSQRRTSGGSGELFF
TRBV9	CASSVGQGIGKLFF
TRBV5-1	CASSLDLAEKLFF
TRBV7-9	CASTLSGGVNEQFF
TRBV28	CASRGVGQGKGGYTF
TRBV5-4	CASSLGGLEETQYF
TRBV4-1	CASSQLPGAHRETQYF
TRBV27	CASSLTGGETQYF
TRBV28	CASSRDSGEAFF
TRBV6-5	CASSWTHSGSYEQYF
TRBV30	CACTRDRGYEQYF
TRBV11-3	CASSRRTGGDDGELFF
TRBV5-1	CASSLSPDSLNEKLFF
TRBV7-2	CASSILAAQETQYF
TRBV10-3	CAISDSRAGNTEAFF
TRBV5-1	CASSRLPDRGQETQYF
TRBV25-1	CASSETGGTGELFF
TRBV28	CASSLSTNTGELFF
TRBV29-1	CSVEEGGEKLFF
TRBV28	CASSFTGVGGYTF
TRBV18	CASSPGLADSYEQYF
TRBV6-4	CASSDSASGSRYF
TRBV18	CASSPSRKDNEQYF
TRBV18	CASSPRDRDTGELFF
TRBV27	CASSFPGSPLHF
TRBV5-4	CASSLDTGANVLTF
TRBV19	CASSIGLAGIYEQYF
TRBV5-1	CASSEGPRNTEAFF
TRBV6-5	CASSYSTGGYEQYF
TRBV9	CASSFYDSLTDTQYF
TRBV9	CASSVDRDRADGYTF
TRBV19	CASKETGGNHEQYF
TRBV5-1	CASSLGGVGYEQYF
TRBV5-4	CASSLANLRDSGNTIYF
TRBV7-9	CASSSKDRRLFF
TRBV10-1	CASSESGGRAFGTDTQYF
TRBV6-1	CASSDGTDEKLFF
TRBV6-5	CASSDTGVTEAFF
TRBV7-9	CASSSLQGQTIWVAFF
TRBV2	CASSGSILGQRDYYEQYF
TRBV28	CASSLLGRNEQFF
TRBV6-5	CASSRTRVAYEQYF
TRBV5-4	CASSLGLAGIMETQYF
TRBV7-2	CASSPFSSYEQYF
TRBV7-3	CASSPTGSHEQYF
TRBV19	CASSTTPGSQPQHF